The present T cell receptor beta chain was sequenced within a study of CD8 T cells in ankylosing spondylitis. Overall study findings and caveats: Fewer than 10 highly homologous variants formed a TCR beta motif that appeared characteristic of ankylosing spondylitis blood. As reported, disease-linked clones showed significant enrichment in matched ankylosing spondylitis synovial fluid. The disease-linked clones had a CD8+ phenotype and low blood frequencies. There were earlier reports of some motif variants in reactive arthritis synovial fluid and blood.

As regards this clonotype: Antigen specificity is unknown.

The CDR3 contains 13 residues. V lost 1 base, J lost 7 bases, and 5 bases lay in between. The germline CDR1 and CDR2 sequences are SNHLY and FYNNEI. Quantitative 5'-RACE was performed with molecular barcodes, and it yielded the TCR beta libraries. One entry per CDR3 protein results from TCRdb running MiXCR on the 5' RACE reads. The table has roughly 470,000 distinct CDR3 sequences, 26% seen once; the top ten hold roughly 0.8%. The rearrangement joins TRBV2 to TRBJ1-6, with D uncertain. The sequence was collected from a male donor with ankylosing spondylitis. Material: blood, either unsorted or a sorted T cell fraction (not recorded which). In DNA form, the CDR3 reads TGTGCCAGCAGTGAAGTACAAAATTCACCCCTCCACTTT. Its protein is CASSEVQNSPLHF. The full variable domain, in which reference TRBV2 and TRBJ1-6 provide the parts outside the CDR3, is EPEVTQTPSHQVTQMGQEVILRCVPISNHLYFYWYRQILGQKVEFLVSFYNNEISEKSEIFDDQFSVERPDGSNFTLKIRSTKLEDSAMYFCASSEVQNSPLHFGNGTRLTVT.